The 5 T cell receptor beta chains reported below all come from one sample, sequenced in a study of blood T cell repertoires in COVID-19. Sequenced by immunoSEQ multiplex PCR; TCRdb stores in-frame clones only, minus some. The data hold around 430,000 clones, with around 89% observed a single time. Sequenced input: peripheral blood. These receptors all come from a woman aged 45 to 65 with COVID-19, enrolled during active disease.

This chain uses TRBV5-1 with TRBJ2-7; the D gene is possibly TRBD2 (5 bases). The germline V gene has CDR1 SGHRS and CDR2 YFSETQ. With 0 bases removed from V and 5 bases from J, the gap between germline ends came to 12 bases. CDR3 length: 14 residues. CDR3 in amino acids: CASSLARAGDEQYF. CDR3 sequence (DNA): TGCGCCAGCAGCTTGGCGCGGGCGGGCGACGAGCAGTACTTC.

The sample holds one count of this clone. The chain joins TRBV5-4 to TRBJ1-2; D remains unclear. Germline CDR1 SGHNT, CDR2 YYREEE (reference sequence). Between the trimmed V and J ends, which lost 4 bases and 6 bases, there was a span of 13 bases. This CDR3 comprises 13 residues. The CDR3 protein is CASSVRPGDGYTF. The CDR3 nucleotides are TGTGCCAGCAGCGTAAGGCCGGGAGATGGCTACACCTTC.

Details on this clone: This specimen includes other DNA sequences encoding the same CDR3. The chain uses TRBV18 and TRBJ2-7; 9 bases map to TRBD1. Germline lookup yields CDR1 KGHSH and CDR2 LQKENI. The CDR3 is made up of 14 amino acids. V lost 2 bases to trimming and J lost 2 bases; unmatched junction nucleotides: 1. The CDR3 reads CASSPRQGAYEQYF. The CDR3 bases are TGTGCCAGCTCACCAAGACAGGGGGCCTACGAGCAGTACTTC.

This chain uses TRBV25-1 with TRBJ2-2, with D perhaps TRBD1 (6 bases). Between the trimmed V and J ends, which lost 6 bases and 1 base, there was a span of 12 bases. In germline, CDR1 is MGHDK, CDR2 SYGVNS. CDR3 length equals 15 residues. Here the CDR3 reads CASRAQGQNTGELFF. The CDR3 DNA reads TGTGCCAGCAGAGCCCAGGGGCAGAACACCGGGGAGCTGTTTTTT.

The chain links TRBV6-5 to TRBJ1-6; possibly TRBD1 for D (5 bases). CDR1 and CDR2 from the germline V gene are MNHEY and SVGAGI. The CDR3 totals 14 residues. The germline V and J ends were trimmed by 6 bases and 7 bases, with 13 bases remaining between them. This chain's CDR3 is CASSYRQHNSPLHF. CDR3 bases: TGTGCCAGCAGCTACCGACAGCACAATTCACCCCTCCACTTT.